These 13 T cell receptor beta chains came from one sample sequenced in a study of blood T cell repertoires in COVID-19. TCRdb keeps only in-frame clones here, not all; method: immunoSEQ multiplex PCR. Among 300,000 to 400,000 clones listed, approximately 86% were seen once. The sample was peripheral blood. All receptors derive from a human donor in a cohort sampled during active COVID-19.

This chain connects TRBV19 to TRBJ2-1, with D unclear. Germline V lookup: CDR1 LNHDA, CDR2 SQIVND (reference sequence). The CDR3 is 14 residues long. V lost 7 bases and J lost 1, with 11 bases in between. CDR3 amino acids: CASTAGGSYNEQFF. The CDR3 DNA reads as TGTGCCAGTACCGCTGGCGGATCCTACAATGAGCAGTTCTTC.

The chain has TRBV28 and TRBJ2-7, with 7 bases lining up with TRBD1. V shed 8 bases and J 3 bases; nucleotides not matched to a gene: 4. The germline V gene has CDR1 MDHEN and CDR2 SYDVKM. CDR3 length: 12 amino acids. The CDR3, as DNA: TGTGCCAGCTCGACAGGGAACTACGAGCAGTACTTC. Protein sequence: CASSTGNYEQYF.

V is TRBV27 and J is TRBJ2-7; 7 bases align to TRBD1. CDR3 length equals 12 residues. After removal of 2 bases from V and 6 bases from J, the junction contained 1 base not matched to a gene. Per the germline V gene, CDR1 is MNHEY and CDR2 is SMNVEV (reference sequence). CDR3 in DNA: TGTGCCAGCAGTTTACGACAGGGCGAGCAGTACTTC. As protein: CASSLRQGEQYF.

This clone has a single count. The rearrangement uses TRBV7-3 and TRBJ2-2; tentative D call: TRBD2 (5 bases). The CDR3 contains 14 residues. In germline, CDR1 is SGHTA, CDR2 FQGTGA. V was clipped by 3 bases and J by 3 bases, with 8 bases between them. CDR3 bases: TGTGCCAGCAGCTTGCCGGGGTACACCGGGGAGCTGTTTTTT. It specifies CASSLPGYTGELFF.

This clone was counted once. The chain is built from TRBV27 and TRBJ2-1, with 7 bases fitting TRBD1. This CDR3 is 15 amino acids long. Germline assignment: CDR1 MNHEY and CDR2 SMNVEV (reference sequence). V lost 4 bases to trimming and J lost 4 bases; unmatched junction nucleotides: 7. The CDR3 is CASSSPDRMYNEQFF. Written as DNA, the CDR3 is TGTGCCAGCAGTTCCCCGGACAGGATGTACAATGAGCAGTTCTTC.

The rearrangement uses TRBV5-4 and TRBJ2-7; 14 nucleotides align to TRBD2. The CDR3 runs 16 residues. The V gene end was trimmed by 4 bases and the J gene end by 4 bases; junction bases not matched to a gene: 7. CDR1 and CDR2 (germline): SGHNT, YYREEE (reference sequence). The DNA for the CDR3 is TGTGCCAGCAGCGAGGGACTAGCGGGGGCGGGTTACGAGCAGTACTTC. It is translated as CASSEGLAGAGYEQYF.

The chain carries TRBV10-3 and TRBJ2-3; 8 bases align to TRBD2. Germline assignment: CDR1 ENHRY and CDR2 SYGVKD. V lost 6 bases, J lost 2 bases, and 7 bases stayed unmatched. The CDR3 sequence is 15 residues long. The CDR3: CAIREAGANTDTQYF. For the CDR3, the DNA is TGTGCCATCAGGGAAGCGGGAGCAAACACAGATACGCAGTATTTT.

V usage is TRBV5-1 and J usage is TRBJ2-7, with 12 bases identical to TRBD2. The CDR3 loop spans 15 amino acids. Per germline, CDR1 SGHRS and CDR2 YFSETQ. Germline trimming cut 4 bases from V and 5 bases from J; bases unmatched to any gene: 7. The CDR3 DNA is TGCGCCAGCAGCCAGGGACTAGCGGGTTCAAACGAGCAGTACTTC. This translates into CASSQGLAGSNEQYF.

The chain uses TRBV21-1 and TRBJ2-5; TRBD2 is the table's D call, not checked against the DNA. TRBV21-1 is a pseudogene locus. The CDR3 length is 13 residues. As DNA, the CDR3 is TGTGCCAGCAGCAGAATGCGTCAAGAGACCCAGTACTTC. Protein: CASSRMRQETQYF.

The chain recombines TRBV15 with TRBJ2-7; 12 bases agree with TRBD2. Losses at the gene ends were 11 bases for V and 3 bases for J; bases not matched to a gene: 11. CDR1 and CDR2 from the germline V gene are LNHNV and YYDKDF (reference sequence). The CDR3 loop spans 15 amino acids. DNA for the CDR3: TGTGCCTTAGGACTAGCGGGACCAACCTACTACGAGCAGTACTTC. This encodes CALGLAGPTYYEQYF.

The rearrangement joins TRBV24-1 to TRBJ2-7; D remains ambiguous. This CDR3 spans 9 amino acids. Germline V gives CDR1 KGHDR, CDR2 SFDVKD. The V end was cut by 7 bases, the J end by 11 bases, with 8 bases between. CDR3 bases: TGTGCCACCAGGACTGTGAAGTACTTC. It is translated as CATRTVKYF.

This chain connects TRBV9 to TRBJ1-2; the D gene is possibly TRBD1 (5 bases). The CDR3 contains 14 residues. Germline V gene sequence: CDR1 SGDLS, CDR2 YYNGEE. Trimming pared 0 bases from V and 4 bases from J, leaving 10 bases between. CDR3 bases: TGTGCCAGCAGCGTAGGGGCAGGGTCCTATGGCTACACCTTC. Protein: CASSVGAGSYGYTF.

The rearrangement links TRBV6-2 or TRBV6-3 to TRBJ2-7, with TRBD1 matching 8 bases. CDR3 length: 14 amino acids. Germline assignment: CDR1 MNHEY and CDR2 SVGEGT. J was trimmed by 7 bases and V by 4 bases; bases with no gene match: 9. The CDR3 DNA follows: TGTGCCAGCAGTTCCTCGGACAGGGTATGGGAGCAGTACTTC. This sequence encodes CASSSSDRVWEQYF.